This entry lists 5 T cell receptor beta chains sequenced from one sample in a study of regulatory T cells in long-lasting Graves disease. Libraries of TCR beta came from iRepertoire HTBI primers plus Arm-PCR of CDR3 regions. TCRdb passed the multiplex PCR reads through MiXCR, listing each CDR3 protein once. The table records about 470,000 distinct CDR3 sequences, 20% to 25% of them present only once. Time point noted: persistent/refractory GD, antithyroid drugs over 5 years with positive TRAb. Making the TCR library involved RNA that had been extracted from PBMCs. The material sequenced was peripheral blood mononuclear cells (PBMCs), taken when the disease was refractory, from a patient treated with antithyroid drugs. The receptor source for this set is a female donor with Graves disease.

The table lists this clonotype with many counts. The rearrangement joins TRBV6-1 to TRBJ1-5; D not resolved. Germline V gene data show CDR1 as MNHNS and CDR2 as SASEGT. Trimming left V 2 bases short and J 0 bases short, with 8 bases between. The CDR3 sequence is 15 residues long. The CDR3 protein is CASSEISNSNQPQHF. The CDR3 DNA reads TGTGCCAGCAGTGAAATTTCCAATAGCAATCAGCCCCAGCATTTT.

The DNA for the CDR3 is TGTGCCAGCAGCTTAGAGGTTGGGGGCTTCTATGGCTACACCTTC. Translation: CASSLEVGGFYGYTF. This chain connects TRBV7-9 to TRBJ1-2; weak D call: TRBD1 (6 bases). The CDR3 runs 15 residues. V was trimmed by 1 base and J by 4 bases, leaving 13 bases between them. The germline gives CDR1 SEHNR, CDR2 FQNEAQ (reference sequence).

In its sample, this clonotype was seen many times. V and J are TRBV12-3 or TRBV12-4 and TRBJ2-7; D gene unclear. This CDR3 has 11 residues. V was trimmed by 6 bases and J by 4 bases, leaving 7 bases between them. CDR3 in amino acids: CASSFGYEQYF. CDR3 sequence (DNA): TGTGCCAGCAGCTTCGGATACGAGCAGTACTTC.

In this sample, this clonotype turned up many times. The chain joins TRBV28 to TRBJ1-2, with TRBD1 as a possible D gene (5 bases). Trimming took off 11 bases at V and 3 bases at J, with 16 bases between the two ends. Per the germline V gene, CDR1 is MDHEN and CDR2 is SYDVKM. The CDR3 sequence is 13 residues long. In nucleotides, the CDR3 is TGTGCCGTCCCTCACCGGGGCGACTATGGCTACACCTTC. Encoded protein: CAVPHRGDYGYTF.

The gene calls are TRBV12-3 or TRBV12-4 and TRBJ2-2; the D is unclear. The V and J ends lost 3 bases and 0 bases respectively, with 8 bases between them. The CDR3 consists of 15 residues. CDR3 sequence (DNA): TGTGCCAGCAGTTTCCGGGCCACGAACACCGGGGAGCTGTTTTTT. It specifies CASSFRATNTGELFF.